The 13 T cell receptor beta chains below all came from one sample that was sequenced in a study of T cells in localized non-small cell lung cancer. TCRdb's copy holds only in-frame clones and misses some; the assay was immunoSEQ multiplex PCR. Of 130,000 or so clones listed, around 89% were seen once; the top ten hold 1.7%. This specimen consisted of peripheral blood, obtained before any cancer treatment. The receptors derive from a female donor at least 60 years old with stage I lung adenocarcinoma.

The V gene is TRBV7-3, the J gene TRBJ2-7; D uncertain. V shed 2 bases and J shed 4 bases, with 12 bases lying between them. The CDR3 covers 14 residues. Germline CDR1 and CDR2: SGHTA and FQGTGA. Here the CDR3 reads CASSLAAARYEQYF. DNA for the CDR3: TGTGCCAGCAGCTTAGCGGCCGCCAGATACGAGCAGTACTTC. The whole variable domain, filled in from reference TRBV7-3 and TRBJ2-7, reads GAGVSQTPSNKVTEKGKYVELRCDPISGHTALYWYRQSLGQGPEFLIYFQGTGAADDSGLPNDRFFAVRPEGSVSTLKIQRTERGDSAVYLCASSLAAARYEQYFGPGTRLTVT.

V gene TRBV13 combines with J gene TRBJ1-4; the D gene is possibly TRBD1 (6 bases). V lost 5 bases and J lost 7, with 14 bases in between. The germline V gene encodes CDR1 PRHDT and CDR2 FYEKMQ (reference sequence). There are 14 residues in the CDR3. The CDR3 protein is CASSLTGPVEKLFF. In nucleotides, the CDR3 is TGTGCCAGCAGCCTAACAGGGCCCGTTGAAAAACTGTTTTTT.

The V and J genes are TRBV5-1 and TRBJ2-3; 7 nucleotides align to TRBD1. The length of the CDR3 is 15 residues. The J segment lost 2 bases and the V segment lost 0 bases, leaving 3 bases of the junction unmatched. The germline CDR1 and CDR2 sequences are SGHRS and YFSETQ. As DNA, the CDR3 is TGCGCCAGCAGCTTGGTTGGGACAGACACAGATACGCAGTATTTT. Translating gives CASSLVGTDTDTQYF.

The V call is TRBV14, the J call TRBJ2-7; TRBD1 is a possible D gene (7 bases). This CDR3 is 17 amino acids long. The V gene's germline CDR1 is SGHDN and CDR2 FVKESK. V lost 2 bases to trimming and J lost 0 bases, with 17 bases between them. This CDR3 is CASSQWGETGISYEQYF. The DNA for the CDR3 is TGTGCCAGCAGCCAATGGGGGGAGACAGGGATCTCCTACGAGCAGTACTTC.

The rearrangement links TRBV15 to TRBJ2-1; TRBD2 aligns across 11 bases. The CDR3 has 14 amino acids. Germline V gene data show CDR1 as LNHNV and CDR2 as YYDKDF (reference sequence). V lost 6 bases, J lost 4 bases, and 2 bases stayed unmatched. The CDR3 DNA is TGTGCCACCAGTCTAGCGGGAGGATACAATGAGCAGTTCTTC. It encodes CATSLAGGYNEQFF. The variable domain in full, completed from reference TRBV15 and TRBJ2-1, reads DAMVIQNPRYQVTQFGKPVTLSCSQTLNHNVMYWYQQKSSQAPKLLFHYYDKDFNNEADTPDNFQSRRPNTSFCFLDIRSPGLGDTAMYLCATSLAGGYNEQFFGPGTRLTVL.

This chain links TRBV18 with TRBJ2-7; TRBD1 is a possible D gene (6 bases). CDR1 is KGHSH, CDR2 LQKENI, per germline. Deletions cut 0 bases from V and 6 bases from J, with 15 bases between. The CDR3 has 15 amino acids. This CDR3 is CASSPPSTKGGEQYF. In nucleotides, the CDR3 is TGTGCCAGCTCACCACCGTCGACAAAAGGGGGCGAGCAGTACTTC.

This chain joins TRBV2 and TRBJ1-1, with 10 bases matching TRBD1. Per germline, CDR1 SNHLY and CDR2 FYNNEI. The CDR3 totals 13 residues. With V trimmed by 2 bases and J by 11 bases, 5 bases remained unmatched. This CDR3 is CASSEWGQGLAFF. CDR3 in DNA: TGTGCCAGCAGTGAATGGGGACAGGGGTTGGCTTTCTTT.

This chain uses TRBV28 with TRBJ1-1; 9 bases match TRBD1. After removal of 5 bases from V and 1 base from J, the junction contained 8 bases not matched to a gene. CDR1 is MDHEN, CDR2 SYDVKM, per germline. The CDR3 is made up of 16 amino acids. The DNA of the CDR3 is TGTGCCAGCAGTCTCCCGGGACAGGGCTGGAACACTGAAGCTTTCTTT. This gives the protein CASSLPGQGWNTEAFF.

The J gene is TRBJ2-7, the V gene TRBV14; D ambiguous. The CDR3 has 15 residues. The germline CDR1 and CDR2 sequences are SGHDN and FVKESK. Between the trimmed V and J ends, which lost 4 bases and 3 bases, there was a span of 16 bases. CDR3 DNA: TGTGCCAGCAGCCTGACCCCGGGCTCTGTCTACGAGCAGTACTTC. Residues: CASSLTPGSVYEQYF.

This chain joins TRBV5-1 and TRBJ1-1; D call uncertain. The CDR3 is made up of 14 amino acids. Germline CDR1 SGHRS, CDR2 YFSETQ. The V gene lost 1 base and the J gene lost 1 base, with 8 bases spanning the gap. The CDR3: CASSLISGNTEAFF. Written as DNA, the CDR3 is TGCGCCAGCAGCTTGATCTCGGGGAACACTGAAGCTTTCTTT. Based on the CDR3 plus reference TRBV5-1 and TRBJ1-1, the full variable domain is KAGVTQTPRYLIKTRGQQVTLSCSPISGHRSVSWYQQTPGQGLQFLFEYFSETQRNKGNFPGRFSGRQFSNSRSEMNVSTLELGDSALYLCASSLISGNTEAFFGQGTRLTVV.

V usage is TRBV6-1 and J usage is TRBJ1-3, with D possibly matching TRBD1 (6 bases). Germline CDR1 MNHNS, CDR2 SASEGT. V gave up 3 bases and J gave up 9 bases, with 24 bases separating them. This CDR3 region has 17 residues. CDR3 protein: CASSDWALGTSTATIYF. CDR3 in DNA: TGTGCCAGCAGTGATTGGGCCTTAGGGACATCAACGGCCACCATATATTTT.

This sequence joins TRBV5-1 and TRBJ2-7; D might be TRBD1 (6 bases). Per germline, CDR1 SGHRS and CDR2 YFSETQ. There are 12 residues in the CDR3. Trimming removed 9 bases from V and 2 bases from J, with 12 bases in between. This CDR3 reads CAIYRDPYEQYF. CDR3 in DNA: TGCGCCATTTACAGGGACCCCTACGAGCAGTACTTC.

The V gene is TRBV7-9, the J gene TRBJ2-2; 8 positions match TRBD2. The J segment lost 6 bases and the V segment lost 5 bases, leaving 14 bases of the junction unmatched. The CDR3 contains 17 residues. Germline CDR1 and CDR2: SEHNR and FQNEAQ (reference sequence). CDR3 loop: CASSPLERERNSGELFF. The DNA for the CDR3 is TGTGCCAGCAGCCCCTTGGAGCGGGAGAGGAATTCCGGGGAGCTGTTTTTT.